Below, 12 T cell receptor beta chains from the same sample are listed, as sequenced in a study of technical replicates of blood from several donors. Method: immunoSEQ multiplex PCR; TCRdb's copy keeps in-frame clones and lacks some. The sample carries tens of thousands of clones, under 98% recorded once. The sequencing sample was made of T cells isolated from PBMCs. These receptors were taken from a human donor in good health.

The chain has TRBV29-1 and TRBJ1-2; D gene unclear. The germline V gene has CDR1 SQVTM and CDR2 ANQGSEA. Trimming left V 0 bases short and J 1 base short, with 9 bases between. CDR3 length: 14 amino acids. In DNA form, the CDR3 reads TGCAGCGTTGAAGATTGGCAGATTAACTATGGCTACACCTTC. This encodes CSVEDWQINYGYTF.

V gene TRBV9 combines with J gene TRBJ1-2; D is undetermined. V was shortened by 4 bases and J by 5 bases, with 15 bases between the two germline ends. The CDR3 consists of 14 residues. The germline V gene has CDR1 SGDLS and CDR2 YYNGEE. Here the CDR3 DNA reads TGTGCCAGCAGCCCCCGCCCAGGACTTTATGGCTACACCTTC. Its translation: CASSPRPGLYGYTF. The full variable domain, completed using reference TRBV9 and TRBJ1-2, is DSGVTQTPKHLITATGQRVTLRCSPRSGDLSVYWYQQSLDQGLQFLIQYYNGEERAKGNILERFSAQQFPDLHSELNLSSLELGDSALYFCASSPRPGLYGYTFGSGTRLTVV.

The chain joins TRBV28 to TRBJ1-5, with D hard to call. The V and J ends lost 6 bases and 1 base respectively, with 4 bases between them. The CDR3 is 12 residues long. The germline CDR1 and CDR2 sequences are MDHEN and SYDVKM. The CDR3 here is CASRSSNQPQHF. The CDR3 DNA sequence: TGTGCCAGCAGGAGCAGCAATCAGCCCCAGCATTTT.

The chain links TRBV11-1 to TRBJ2-2; 13 bases match TRBD2. The CDR3 runs to 16 residues. The trim removed 1 base at V and 6 bases at J, leaving 2 bases unmatched. CDR1 is SGHAT and CDR2 is FQDESV in the germline V gene (reference sequence). CDR3 nucleotides: TGTGCCAGCAGCTTAGGACTAGCGGGAGGTTCCGGGGAGCTGTTTTTT. Its translation is CASSLGLAGGSGELFF.

This clone has only one observation. The chain carries TRBV7-8 and TRBJ2-1; 14 bases are shared with TRBD2. The germline V gene has CDR1 SGHVS and CDR2 FQNEAQ. Trimming took 5 bases from V and 8 from J; bases not matched to a gene: 14. The CDR3 runs to 18 residues. CDR3 sequence: CASSARGLAGEARDEQFF. The CDR3, as DNA: TGTGCCAGCAGCGCCCGGGGACTAGCGGGAGAGGCTAGGGATGAGCAGTTCTTC. Using reference TRBV7-8 and TRBJ2-1 for the parts outside the CDR3, the full variable domain is GAGVSQSPRYKVAKRGQDVALRCDPISGHVSLFWYQQALGQGPEFLTYFQNEAQLDKSGLPSDRFFAERPEGSVSTLKIQRTQQEDSAVYLCASSARGLAGEARDEQFFGPGTRLTVL.

This chain joins TRBV5-6 and TRBJ2-1, with 10 nucleotides matching TRBD2. Germline lookup yields CDR1 SGHDT and CDR2 YYEEEE. The CDR3 spans 17 residues. The V and J ends lost 4 bases and 0 bases, in that order; junction bases with no gene match: 7. This CDR3 is CASSRGASGSSYNEQFF. CDR3 DNA: TGTGCCAGCAGCAGGGGCGCTAGCGGGAGCTCCTACAATGAGCAGTTCTTC.

The genes are TRBV19 and TRBJ1-4, with TRBD1 matching over 8 bases. Trimming took 5 bases from V and 2 from J; bases not matched to a gene: 4. The CDR3 sequence is 15 residues long. Germline lookup yields CDR1 LNHDA and CDR2 SQIVND (reference sequence). The CDR3: CASSFNRGTNEKLFF. The CDR3 nucleotides are TGTGCCAGTAGTTTCAACAGGGGGACTAATGAAAAACTGTTTTTT.

The chain links TRBV14 to TRBJ1-2; 7 nucleotides align to TRBD1. This CDR3 has 15 residues. In germline, CDR1 is SGHDN, CDR2 FVKESK. The J segment lost 2 bases and the V segment lost 1 base, leaving 4 bases of the junction unmatched. The CDR3 nucleotides read TGTGCCAGCAGCCAAGGTCTGACAGGGAACTATGGCTACACCTTC. This encodes CASSQGLTGNYGYTF.

The CDR3 sequence is CASSLGVPSYNEQFF. The CDR3 coding sequence is TGTGCCAGCAGTCTGGGAGTCCCCTCCTACAATGAGCAGTTCTTC. The chain joins TRBV27 to TRBJ2-1; tentatively, D is TRBD2 (5 bases). The germline V gene encodes CDR1 MNHEY and CDR2 SMNVEV (reference sequence). There are 15 residues in the CDR3. Trimming removed 5 bases at V and 0 bases at J, with 11 bases between.

This clone occurred once. CDR3 DNA: TGTGCCAGCTCACCACGGGCGACAGCGAACACTGAAGCTTTCTTT. Protein product: CASSPRATANTEAFF. The chain carries TRBV18 and TRBJ1-1, with D possibly being TRBD1 (5 bases). CDR3 size: 15 residues. Trimming took off 1 base at V and 1 base at J, with 10 bases between the two ends. Germline CDR1 is KGHSH and CDR2 is LQKENI.

V is TRBV11-2 and J is TRBJ1-2; the D gene is possibly TRBD1 (6 bases). The germline V gene has CDR1 SGHAT and CDR2 FQNNGV. V lost 5 bases to trimming and J lost 0 bases, with 16 bases between them. The CDR3 has 16 residues. CDR3 coding DNA: TGTGCCAGCAGCGTACCCGGGACACCCTCTAACTATGGCTACACCTTC. It encodes CASSVPGTPSNYGYTF.

V usage is TRBV6-5 and J usage is TRBJ1-1; 11 bases line up with TRBD1. Germline V CDR1 and CDR2: MNHEY, SVGAGI. The CDR3 is 15 residues long. V lost 3 bases, J lost 3 bases, and 3 bases stayed unmatched. This CDR3 reads CASSYTGQGDTEAFF. The CDR3 DNA reads as TGTGCCAGCAGTTATACGGGACAGGGGGACACTGAAGCTTTCTTT.